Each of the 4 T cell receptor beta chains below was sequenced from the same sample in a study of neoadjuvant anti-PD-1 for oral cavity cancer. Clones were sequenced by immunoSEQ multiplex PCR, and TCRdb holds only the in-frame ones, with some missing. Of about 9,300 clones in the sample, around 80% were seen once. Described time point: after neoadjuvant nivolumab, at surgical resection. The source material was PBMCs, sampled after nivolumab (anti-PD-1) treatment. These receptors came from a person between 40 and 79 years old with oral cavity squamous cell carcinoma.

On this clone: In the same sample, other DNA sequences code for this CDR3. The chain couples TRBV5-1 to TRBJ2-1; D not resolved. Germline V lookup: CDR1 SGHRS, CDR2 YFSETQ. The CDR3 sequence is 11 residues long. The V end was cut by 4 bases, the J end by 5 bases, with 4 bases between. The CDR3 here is CASSLHNEQFF. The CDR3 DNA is TGCGCCAGCAGCCTCCACAATGAGCAGTTCTTC.

CDR3 bases: TGCGCCAGCACCCTGGTCCCCCGCAATGAGCAGTTCTTC. Protein sequence: CASTLVPRNEQFF. The chain employs TRBV10-2 and TRBJ2-1; the D is unclear. The V gene's germline CDR1 is WSHSY and CDR2 SAAADI. This CDR3 contains 13 residues. With 7 bases removed from V and 6 bases from J, the gap between germline ends came to 13 bases.

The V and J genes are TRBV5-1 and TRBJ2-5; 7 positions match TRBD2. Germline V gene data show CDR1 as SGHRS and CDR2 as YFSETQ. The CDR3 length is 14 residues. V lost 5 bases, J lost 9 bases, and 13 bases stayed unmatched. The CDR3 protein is CASSELALPGAQYF. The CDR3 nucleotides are TGCGCCAGCAGTGAACTAGCGCTGCCGGGGGCCCAGTACTTC.

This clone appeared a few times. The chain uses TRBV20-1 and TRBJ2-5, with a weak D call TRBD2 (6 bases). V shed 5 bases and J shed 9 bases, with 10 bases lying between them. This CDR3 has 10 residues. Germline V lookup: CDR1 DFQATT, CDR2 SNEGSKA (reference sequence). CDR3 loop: CSAGWGAQYF. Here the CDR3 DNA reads TGCAGTGCTGGGTGGGGGGCCCAGTACTTC.